The clone carrying this T cell receptor beta chain was counted at least ten times. The target antigen is unknown. This entry comes from a study of CD8 T cells in ankylosing spondylitis. Study findings and constraints: Disease-linked clones were reportedly significantly enriched in matched ankylosing spondylitis synovial fluid. Several highly homologous variants made up a TCR beta motif, and this motif appeared characteristic of ankylosing spondylitis blood.

The CDR3 covers 15 residues. Germline V CDR1 and CDR2: SGHRS, YFSETQ. V was pared by 7 bases and J by 4 bases, with 12 bases of the junction left unmatched. From the 5' RACE reads, TCRdb called clonotypes with MiXCR, one entry per CDR3 protein. Of 120,000 to 150,000 distinct CDR3 sequences in the sample, approximately 8.4% are singletons; the top ten hold 6% to 9.5%. The source material was synovial fluid, either unsorted or a sorted T cell fraction (not recorded which). The TCR sequence derives from a male donor with ankylosing spondylitis. V usage is TRBV5-1 and J usage is TRBJ1-2, with TRBD1 matching over 8 bases. CDR3 coding DNA: TGCGCCAGCCGGACAGGGCCCCTCGAAATCTATGGCTACACCTTC. Residues: CASRTGPLEIYGYTF.